Listed below are T cell receptor beta chains from one sample, sequenced in a study of T cells expressing NK-cell markers. TCRdb re-called the 5' RACE reads, yielding one record per CDR3 amino acid sequence without DNA. Here the sample table reports about 430,000 distinct CDR3 sequences. Sequencing was performed on blood T cells: a sorted CD56 or NKG2C T cell subset, CD4+ or CD8+ T cells, or bulk PBMC T cells (not recorded which). The receptors here all came from a woman aged 50 to 60 in good health. The CDR3 runs from the conserved cysteine through the conserved F or W.

TRBJ2-1	TRBV27	CASSFQIPPNEQFF
TRBJ2-3	TRBV12-3/TRBV12-4	CASSFQRLAGGQYF
TRBJ2-2	TRBV19	CASSITGLASGGELFF
TRBJ2-3	TRBV20-1	CSARPTFTDTQYF
TRBJ2-1	TRBV9	CASSPTSGRAYEQFF
TRBJ1-1	TRBV7-3	CASSLIHATEAFF
TRBJ1-1	TRBV20-1	CSARTRAYSEAFF
TRBJ1-2	TRBV28	CASSLIVQGQGYTF
TRBJ2-3	TRBV10-1	CASSEMAGGLDTQYF
TRBJ2-3	TRBV6-4	CASRGGLRDTQYF
TRBJ2-1	TRBV29-1	CSGRTSGYNNEQFF
TRBJ2-1	TRBV29-1	CSVGPLAGRNNEQFF
TRBJ2-1	TRBV5-1	CASSLAAGLIRYNEQFF
TRBJ2-7	TRBV15	CATSRGFGRASGSTYEQYF
TRBJ2-6	TRBV7-2	CASSPRGGTGANVLTF
TRBJ2-4	TRBV7-9	CASSLISGRNIQYF
TRBJ2-1	TRBV11-2	CASSRPPYMEQFF
TRBJ2-3	TRBV20-1	CSAQLWRGSTDTQYF
TRBJ1-5	TRBV12-3/TRBV12-4	CASSFGPNQPQHF
TRBJ2-7	TRBV7-6	CASSFVVSGVHSYEQYF
TRBJ1-1	TRBV5-1	CASRKAVGQLNTEAFF
TRBJ2-3	TRBV25-1	CASSDRYRLAGPDTQYF
TRBJ1-1	TRBV9	CASSAGRQDTEAFF
TRBJ1-1	TRBV5-1	CASTPGGRENTEAFF
TRBJ2-5	TRBV20-1	CSAPPGLGTETQYF
TRBJ1-2	TRBV25-1	CASGGQGAGGYTF
TRBJ2-3	TRBV20-1	CSARGAYSSTDTQYF
TRBJ1-6	TRBV5-1	CASSAGTPVPVYSPLHF
TRBJ2-6	TRBV24-1	CATRITPTAGGANVLTF
TRBJ2-5	TRBV25-1	CASRHKVETQYF
TRBJ2-1	TRBV11-2	CASSPLGSGSDNEQFF
TRBJ2-7	TRBV6-1	CASSGKLAGRSYEQYF
TRBJ2-7	TRBV6-2/TRBV6-3	CASSYAQNYEQYF
TRBJ1-6	TRBV10-3	CAISESGSAALHF
TRBJ1-4	TRBV20-1	CSATGTGGATRGKLFF
TRBJ2-3	TRBV20-1	CSARVPTPTQYF